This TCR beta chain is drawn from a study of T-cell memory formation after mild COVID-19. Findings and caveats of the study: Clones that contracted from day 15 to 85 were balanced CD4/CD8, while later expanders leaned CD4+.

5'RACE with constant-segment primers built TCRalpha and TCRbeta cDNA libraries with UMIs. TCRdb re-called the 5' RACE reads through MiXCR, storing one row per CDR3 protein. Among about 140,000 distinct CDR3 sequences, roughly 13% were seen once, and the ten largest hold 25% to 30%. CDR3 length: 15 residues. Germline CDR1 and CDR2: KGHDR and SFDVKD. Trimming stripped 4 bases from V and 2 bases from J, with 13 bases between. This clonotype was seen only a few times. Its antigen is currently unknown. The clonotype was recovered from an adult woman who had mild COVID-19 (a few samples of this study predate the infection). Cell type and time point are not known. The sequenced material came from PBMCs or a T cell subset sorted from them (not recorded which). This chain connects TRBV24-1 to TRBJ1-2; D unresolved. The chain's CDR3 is CATSDPDMENYGYTF. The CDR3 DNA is TGTGCCACCAGTGACCCTGACATGGAAAACTATGGCTACACCTTC.